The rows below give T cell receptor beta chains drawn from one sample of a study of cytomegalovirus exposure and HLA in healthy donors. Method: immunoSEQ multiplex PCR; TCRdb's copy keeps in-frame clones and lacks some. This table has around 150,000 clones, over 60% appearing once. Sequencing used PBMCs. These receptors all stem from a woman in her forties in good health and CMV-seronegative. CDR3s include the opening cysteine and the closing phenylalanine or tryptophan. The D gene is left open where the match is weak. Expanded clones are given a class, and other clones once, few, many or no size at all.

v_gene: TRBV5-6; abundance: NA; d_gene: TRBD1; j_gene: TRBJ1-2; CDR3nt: TGTGCCAGCAGCTACCGGGACAGGGGGATCTATGGCTACACCTTC; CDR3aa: CASSYRDRGIYGYTF
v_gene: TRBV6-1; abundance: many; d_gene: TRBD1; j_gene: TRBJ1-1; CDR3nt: TGTGCCAGCAGGGACAGGGAAAACACTGAAGCTTTCTTT; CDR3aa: CASRDRENTEAFF
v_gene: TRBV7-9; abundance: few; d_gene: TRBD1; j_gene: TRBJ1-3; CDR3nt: TGTGCCAGCAGCCCGGGACAGGGGTGGAACACCATATATTTT; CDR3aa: CASSPGQGWNTIYF
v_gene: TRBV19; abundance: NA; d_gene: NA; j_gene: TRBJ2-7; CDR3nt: TGTGCCAGTAGTATTTCCGGGACAAGGACCTCCGAGCAGTACTTC; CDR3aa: CASSISGTRTSEQYF
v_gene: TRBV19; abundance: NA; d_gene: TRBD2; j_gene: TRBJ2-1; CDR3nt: TGTGCCAGTAGCCCCGGGGACCGAGGATCGTGGGAGGGCAATGAGCAGTTCTTC; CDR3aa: CASSPGDRGSWEGNEQFF
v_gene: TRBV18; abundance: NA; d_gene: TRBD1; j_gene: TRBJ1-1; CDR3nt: TGTGCCAGCTCAACAGGGGGTAGGGGCACTGAAGCTTTCTTT; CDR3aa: CASSTGGRGTEAFF
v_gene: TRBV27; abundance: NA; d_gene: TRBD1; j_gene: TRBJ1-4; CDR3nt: TGTGCCAGCAGTGATGAGACTAGGGGGCTTGAAAAACTGTTTTTT; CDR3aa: CASSDETRGLEKLFF
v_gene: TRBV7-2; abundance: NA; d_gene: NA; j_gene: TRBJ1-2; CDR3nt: TGTGCCAGCAGCTTATTGTACAGCGGCTACACCTTC; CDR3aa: CASSLLYSGYTF
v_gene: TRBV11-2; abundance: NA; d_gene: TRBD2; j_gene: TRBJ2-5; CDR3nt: TGTGCCAGCAGCCCCCTGGGCGGGAGGCCCACCCGAGAGACCCAGTACTTC; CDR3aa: CASSPLGGRPTRETQYF
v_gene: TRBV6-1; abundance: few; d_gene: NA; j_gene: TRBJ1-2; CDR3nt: TGTGCCAGCAGTCCTCGGCCAGGGACTCGCTATGGCTACACCTTC; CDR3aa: CASSPRPGTRYGYTF
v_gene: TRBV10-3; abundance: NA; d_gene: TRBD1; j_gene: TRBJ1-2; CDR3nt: TGTGCCATCAGGGGGACAGCCGTCTATGGCTACACCTTC; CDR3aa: CAIRGTAVYGYTF
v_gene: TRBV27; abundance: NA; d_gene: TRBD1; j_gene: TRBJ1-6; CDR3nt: TGTGCCAGCAGTTTCCGGACAGGCGATAATTATAATTCACCCCTCCACTTT; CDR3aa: CASSFRTGDNYNSPLHF
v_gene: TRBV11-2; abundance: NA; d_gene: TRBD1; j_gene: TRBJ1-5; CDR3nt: TGTGCCAGCAGCAAAACAGGGGGACTCCAGCCCCAGCATTTT; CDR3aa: CASSKTGGLQPQHF
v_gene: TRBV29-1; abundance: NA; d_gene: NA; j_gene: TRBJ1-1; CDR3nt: TGCAGCGCAGACAGTTTGAAGGACCTTGAAGCTTTCTTT; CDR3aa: CSADSLKDLEAFF
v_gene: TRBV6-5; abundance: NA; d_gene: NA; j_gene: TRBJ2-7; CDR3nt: TGTGCCAGCAGTCCGACAGTTTCCTACGAGCAGTACTTC; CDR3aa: CASSPTVSYEQYF
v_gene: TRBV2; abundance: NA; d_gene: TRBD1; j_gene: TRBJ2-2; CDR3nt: TGTGCCAGCAGCCACGAACTGGGACAGGGGCTGTTTTTT; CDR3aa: CASSHELGQGLFF
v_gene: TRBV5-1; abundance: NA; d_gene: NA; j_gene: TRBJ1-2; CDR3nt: TGCGCCAGCAGCTTGGAGTTTGGGGCATGGGGCTACACCTTC; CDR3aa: CASSLEFGAWGYTF
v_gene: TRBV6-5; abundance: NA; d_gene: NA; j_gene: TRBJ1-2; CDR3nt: TGTGCCAGCAGTTATCTCACCACACCAGGGGCGGGTGGCTACACCTTC; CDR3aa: CASSYLTTPGAGGYTF
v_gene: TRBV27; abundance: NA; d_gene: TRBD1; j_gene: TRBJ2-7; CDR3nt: TGTGCCAGCAGTTTTAAGGGGACAGACCCCTACGAGCAGTACTTC; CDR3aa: CASSFKGTDPYEQYF
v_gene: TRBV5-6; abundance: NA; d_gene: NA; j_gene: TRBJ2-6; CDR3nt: TGTGCCAGCAGATCGGGAATTGCTGGGGCCAACGTCCTGACTTTC; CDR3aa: CASRSGIAGANVLTF
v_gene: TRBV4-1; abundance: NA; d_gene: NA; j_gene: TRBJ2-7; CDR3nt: TGCGCCAGCAGCCTTGGCATTCGAGGTAACGAGCAGTACTTC; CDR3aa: CASSLGIRGNEQYF
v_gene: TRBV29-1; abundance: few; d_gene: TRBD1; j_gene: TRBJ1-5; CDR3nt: TGCAGCGCTGGACAGGGGGCGAGTCAGCCCCAGCATTTT; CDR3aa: CSAGQGASQPQHF
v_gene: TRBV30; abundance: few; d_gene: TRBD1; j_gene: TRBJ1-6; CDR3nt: TGTGCCTGGGGACAGGACTTGAGTTCACCCCTCCACTTT; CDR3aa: CAWGQDLSSPLHF
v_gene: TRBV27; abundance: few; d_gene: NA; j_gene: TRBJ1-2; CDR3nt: TGTGCCAGCAGTTTAAATGGCCTGAGGCATGGCTACACCTTC; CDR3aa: CASSLNGLRHGYTF
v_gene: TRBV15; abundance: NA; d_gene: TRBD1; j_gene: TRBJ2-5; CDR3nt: TGTGCCACCAGCAGAACCTTGGACAGGGACACCGAGACCCAGTACTTC; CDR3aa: CATSRTLDRDTETQYF
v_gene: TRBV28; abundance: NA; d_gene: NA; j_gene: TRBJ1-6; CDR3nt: TGTGCCAGCAGTTCCCCGGGAGGGAGGTATAATTCACCCCTCCACTTT; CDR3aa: CASSSPGGRYNSPLHF
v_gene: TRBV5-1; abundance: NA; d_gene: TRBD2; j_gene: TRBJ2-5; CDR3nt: TGCGCCAGCAGCCAGGGACTAGCGGGGGAGGAGACCCAGTACTTC; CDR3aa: CASSQGLAGEETQYF
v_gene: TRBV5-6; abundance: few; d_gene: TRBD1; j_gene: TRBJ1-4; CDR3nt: TGTGCCAGCAGCCCCCCCGGGACAGCTAATGAAAAACTGTTTTTT; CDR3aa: CASSPPGTANEKLFF
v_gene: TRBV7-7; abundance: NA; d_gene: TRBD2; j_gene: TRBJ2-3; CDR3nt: TGTGCCAGCAGCCAGGTCGGGGGGGACACAGATACGCAGTATTTT; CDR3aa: CASSQVGGDTDTQYF
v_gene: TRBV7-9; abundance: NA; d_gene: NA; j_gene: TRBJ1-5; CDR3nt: TGTGCCAGCAGCTTGAGCGGCAATCAGCCCCAGCATTTT; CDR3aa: CASSLSGNQPQHF
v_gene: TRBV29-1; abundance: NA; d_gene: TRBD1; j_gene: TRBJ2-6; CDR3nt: TGCAGCGTTTCTACAGGGGGCTACAATGGGGCCAACGTCCTGACTTTC; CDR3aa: CSVSTGGYNGANVLTF
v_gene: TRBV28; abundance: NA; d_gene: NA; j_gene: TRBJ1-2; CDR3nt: TGTGCCAGCAGTTTTCGGCAGGGGTTCTATGGCTACACCTTC; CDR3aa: CASSFRQGFYGYTF
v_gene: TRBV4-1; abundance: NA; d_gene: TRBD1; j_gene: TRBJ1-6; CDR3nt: TGCGCCAGCAGCCAAGACCCAGGGGGGCACTCACCCCTCCACTTT; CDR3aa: CASSQDPGGHSPLHF
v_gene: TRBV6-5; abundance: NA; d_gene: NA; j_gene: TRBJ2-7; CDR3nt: TGTGCCAGCAGTCGGGAGAGGCTAACTGCCTACGAGCAGTACTTC; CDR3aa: CASSRERLTAYEQYF
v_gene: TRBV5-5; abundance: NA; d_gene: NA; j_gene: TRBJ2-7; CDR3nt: TGTGCCAGCAGCCAACAGGTTTACGAGCAGTACTTC; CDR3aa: CASSQQVYEQYF
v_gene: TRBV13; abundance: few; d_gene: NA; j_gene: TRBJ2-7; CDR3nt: TGTGCCAGCAGCTTAGAAGTCGGTAACTACGAGCAGTACTTC; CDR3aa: CASSLEVGNYEQYF
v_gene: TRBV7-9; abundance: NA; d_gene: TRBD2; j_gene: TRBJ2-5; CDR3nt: TGTTCCAGCAGCTTAGGCCCGCTAGCGGGGCTCCAAGAGACCCAGTACTTC; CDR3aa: CSSSLGPLAGLQETQYF
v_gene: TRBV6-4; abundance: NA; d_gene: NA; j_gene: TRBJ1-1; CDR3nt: TGTGCCAGCAGTGAACCAAGAAACATGAACACTGAAGCTTTCTTT; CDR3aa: CASSEPRNMNTEAFF
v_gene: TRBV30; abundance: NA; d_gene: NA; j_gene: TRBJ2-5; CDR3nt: TGTGCCTCTGACGATTCACCTGGGCCATCAGAGACCCAGTACTTC; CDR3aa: CASDDSPGPSETQYF